This TCR beta chain comes out of a study of T-cell reconstitution after alpha-beta-depleted transplantation in children. Preparing the TCRbeta library involved the use of unique molecular identifiers. MiXCR, run by TCRdb on the PCR reads, gives a single entry per CDR3 protein. Here the sample spans 700,000 to 850,000 distinct CDR3 sequences, around 17% being singletons. V lost 4 bases and J lost 10; bases outside the gene matches: 14. Germline V gives CDR1 SGDLS, CDR2 YYNGEE. The CDR3 extends over 16 amino acids. This specimen was PBMCs, mostly from graft donor cells, taken 360 days after TCRalphabeta/CD19-depleted stem cell transplant. The V gene is TRBV9, the J gene TRBJ2-1, with 10 nucleotides matching TRBD2. This receptor was taken from a male patient between 10 and 17 years old who had a stem cell transplant for acute lymphoblastic leukemia, so the T cells may come from the graft donor. Here the CDR3 reads CASSKYMSGRAGEQFF. CDR3 nucleotides: TGTGCCAGCAGCAAGTATATGAGCGGGAGGGCCGGCGAGCAGTTCTTC.